This TCR beta chain originates from a study of cytomegalovirus exposure and HLA in healthy donors. Generated by immunoSEQ multiplex PCR, the TCRdb table keeps only in-frame clones and is missing some. In the table there are around 230,000 clones, approximately 86% of which are singletons. V was pared by 6 bases and J by 1 base, with 7 bases between. Per germline, CDR1 KGHSH and CDR2 LQKENI. This CDR3 is built from 13 residues. About this clone itself: Within the sample, other DNA sequences also encode this same CDR3.

The TCR was taken from a woman aged 25 to 39 in good health and CMV-seropositive. This chain uses TRBV18 with TRBJ1-3; D possibly corresponds to TRBD1 (5 bases). The sequencing input was PBMCs. CDR3 DNA sequence: TGTGCCAGCTCCGACAGTTCTGGAAACACCATATATTTT. This translates into CASSDSSGNTIYF. Together with reference TRBV18 and TRBJ1-3, the CDR3 gives the full variable domain: NAGVMQNPRHLVRRRGQEARLRCSPMKGHSHVYWYRQLPEEGLKFMVYLQKENIIDESGMPKERFSAEFPKEGPSILRIQQVVRGDSAAYFCASSDSSGNTIYFGEGSWLTVV.